The 5 T cell receptor beta chains in this list originate from one sample, sequenced in a study of control samples from healthy donors and cancer patients. Produced via immunoSEQ multiplex PCR; TCRdb's table is partial and in-frame only. The data show around 200,000 clones, with about 93% seen just once and more than 1.2% held by the top ten. The specimen sequenced was blood. These TCRs come from a man aged 18-30 years in good health.

V and J are TRBV4-1 and TRBJ2-1; 14 nucleotides align to TRBD2. CDR1 is MGHRA, CDR2 YSYEKL, per germline. The CDR3 totals 20 residues. V lost 2 bases to trimming and J lost 6 bases; unmatched junction nucleotides: 15. The DNA of the CDR3 is TGCGCCAGCAGCCAATCGATTGGGCTGACTAGCGGGGGGGCCTCCAATGAGCAGTTCTTC. It yields the protein CASSQSIGLTSGGASNEQFF.

The CDR3 DNA sequence: TGTGCCAGCAGCTTTTTTTTGAGCACAGATACGCAGTATTTT. Its translation is CASSFFLSTDTQYF. The chain recombines TRBV7-2 with TRBJ2-3; D is unresolved. Germline values: CDR1 SGHTA, CDR2 FQGNSA. The CDR3 length is 14 residues. V was clipped by 3 bases and J by 0 bases, with 7 bases between them.

The rearrangement uses TRBV6-5 and TRBJ2-3, with 9 bases that match TRBD1. Germline V gene sequence: CDR1 MNHEY, CDR2 SVGAGI. The CDR3 is made up of 15 amino acids. V lost 6 bases and J lost 3; bases outside the gene matches: 7. CDR3 in amino acids: CASSDPGQGTDTQYF. The CDR3 bases are TGTGCCAGCAGCGATCCGGGACAGGGTACAGATACGCAGTATTTT.

This clone was recorded once. The chain combines TRBV6-6 with TRBJ1-4; D possibly corresponds to TRBD1 (6 bases). The germline V gene encodes CDR1 MNHNY and CDR2 SVGAGI (reference sequence). The CDR3 is 16 amino acids. V shed 4 bases and J shed 3 bases, with 15 bases lying between them. The CDR3 sequence: CASSWPGGQANEKLFF. The CDR3 DNA follows: TGTGCCAGCAGTTGGCCGGGGGGCCAAGCTAATGAAAAACTGTTTTTT.

About this clone: One end of the junction varies from germline; a read error may be responsible. The V and J genes are TRBV27 and TRBJ1-6; a weak D match, TRBD1 (6 bases). Germline V gene lookup returns CDR1 MNHEY and CDR2 SMNVEV (reference sequence). The CDR3 has 14 residues. CDR3 amino acids: CASSFRGGNSPLHF. DNA of the CDR3: TGTGCCAGCAGTTTCCGAGGGGGTAATTCCCCCCTCCACTTT.